One sample yielded the 23 T cell receptor beta chains listed below, sequenced in a study of blood T cells in healthy people across ages. A second PCR of roughly 7 to 11 cycles used a sample-barcoded 5' primer and a J-beta primer mix. One entry per CDR3 protein results from TCRdb running MiXCR on the 5' RACE reads. In the table there are 1,500,000 or so distinct CDR3 sequences, approximately 60% of which are singletons. Sequencing was done on a sample of blood. These receptors came from a man younger than 35 in good health.

This clonotype was seen at least ten times. Germline and junction disagree at one end, which may indicate a read error. The chain employs TRBV6-6 and TRBJ2-7; D remains ambiguous. In germline, CDR1 is MNHNY, CDR2 SVGAGI (reference sequence). This CDR3 has 15 residues. CDR3: CASTYAPDGSYEQYF. In nucleotides, the CDR3 is TGTGCCAGCACTTACGCGCCGGACGGCTCCTACGAGCAGTACTTC.

This clonotype has just one count. The chain carries TRBV27 and TRBJ2-7; D might be TRBD1 or TRBD2, each matching 5 bases. CDR3 length: 15 amino acids. CDR1 is MNHEY and CDR2 is SMNVEV in the germline V gene (reference sequence). The V end lost 5 bases, the J end lost 6 bases, and 20 bases lay between the germline ends. CDR3 nucleotides: TGTGCCAGCAGTCCAGGGAGTGCCCCCACTATCGAGCAGTACTTC. Its translation is CASSPGSAPTIEQYF.

The chain links TRBV20-1 to TRBJ2-5, with D tentatively TRBD1 (5 bases). The DNA end favors TRBJ2-7, so the J call may be wrong. This CDR3 contains 10 residues. The germline CDR1 and CDR2 sequences are DFQATT and SNEGSKA (reference sequence). CDR3 nucleotide sequence: TGCAGTGCGACAGTGGACGAGCAGTACTTC. Its protein product is CSATVDEQYF.

The chain is built from TRBV6-2 or TRBV6-3 and TRBJ1-2; no clear D. The ends were cut back, 5 bases at V and 4 bases at J, with 14 bases in the middle. The germline gives CDR1 MNHEY, CDR2 SVGEGT. The CDR3 consists of 14 residues. In DNA, the CDR3 is TGTGCCAGCAGTCGCGACCGGAACGCCTATGGCTACACCTTC. Its protein product is CASSRDRNAYGYTF.

This clonotype appeared once. The rearrangement joins TRBV20-1 to TRBJ1-2; D not certain. V was trimmed by 0 bases and J by 2 bases, leaving 7 bases between them. Germline V gene lookup returns CDR1 DFQATT and CDR2 SNEGSKA (reference sequence). CDR3 length: 13 residues. The CDR3 here is CSAREALNYGYTF. The CDR3 DNA reads TGCAGTGCTAGAGAGGCCCTGAACTATGGCTACACCTTC.

The table lists this clonotype with a count of one. The chain recombines TRBV7-8 with TRBJ2-1; 13 bases match TRBD2. This CDR3 comprises 16 residues. Per the germline V gene, CDR1 is SGHVS and CDR2 is FQNEAQ. V gave up 5 bases and J gave up 7 bases; unmatched junction bases: 8. CDR3 sequence (DNA): TGTGCCAGCAGCCTATCGACTAGCGGGGGGAATAATGAGCAGTTCTTC. Residues: CASSLSTSGGNNEQFF. Variable domain in full (rest from reference TRBV7-8 and TRBJ2-1): GAGVSQSPRYKVAKRGQDVALRCDPISGHVSLFWYQQALGQGPEFLTYFQNEAQLDKSGLPSDRFFAERPEGSVSTLKIQRTQQEDSAVYLCASSLSTSGGNNEQFFGPGTRLTVL.

The V gene is TRBV7-2, the J gene TRBJ1-2; D might be TRBD1 (5 bases). V lost 7 bases, J lost 3 bases, and 15 bases lay in between. The CDR3 is 14 residues long. The V gene's germline CDR1 is SGHTA and CDR2 FQGNSA. CDR3 protein: CASTPTTADYGYTF. CDR3 DNA: TGTGCCAGCACCCCGACGACAGCCGACTATGGCTACACCTTC.

The chain uses TRBV6-4 and TRBJ2-5, with D unresolved. TRBJ2-7 explains the end of the DNA better; the J call may be wrong. This CDR3 is built from 15 residues. Germline V gene sequence: CDR1 MRHNA, CDR2 SNTAGT. The CDR3 DNA reads as TGTGCCAGCAGTGACTCGGGGTTTAGTAGGAACGAGCAGTACTTC. This encodes CASSDSGFSRNEQYF.

The chain recombines TRBV12-3 or TRBV12-4 with TRBJ2-5; weak D call: TRBD2 (5 bases). The V end lost 4 bases, the J end lost 10 bases, and 10 bases lay between the germline ends. The CDR3 length is 11 residues. CDR3 in amino acids: CASSYEGVQYF. DNA for the CDR3: TGTGCCAGCAGTTATGAGGGAGTCCAGTACTTC.

This clonotype was recorded only once. The chain carries TRBV7-8 and TRBJ2-1, with 8 bases that match TRBD1. Germline loops: CDR1 SGHVS, CDR2 FQNEAQ. CDR3 length: 14 residues. V dropped 3 bases and J dropped 8; count of bases not matched to a gene: 6. CDR3 in amino acids: CASSLDRVLDEQFF. DNA of the CDR3: TGTGCCAGCAGCTTGGACAGGGTTTTGGATGAGCAGTTCTTC.

The chain joins TRBV5-1 to TRBJ2-5; 7 bases map to TRBD2. The tail of the sequence fits TRBJ2-7 better, so the J call may be wrong. The CDR3 totals 13 residues. Germline CDR1 is SGHRS and CDR2 is YFSETQ. This CDR3 is CASSGRENYEQYF. The CDR3 bases are TGCGCCAGCAGCGGGCGGGAGAACTACGAGCAGTACTTC.

The V and J genes are TRBV18 and TRBJ2-5, with a weak D call TRBD2 (6 bases). This CDR3 has 14 amino acids. V was shortened by 8 bases and J by 11 bases, with 24 bases between the two germline ends. Germline V CDR1 and CDR2: KGHSH, LQKENI. This CDR3 is CASVGRDSYNEQYF. Written as DNA, the CDR3 is TGTGCCAGCGTGGGGCGGGACTCCTACAATGAGCAGTACTTC.

J is TRBJ2-7 and V is TRBV27; D is perhaps TRBD1 (5 bases). The J call may be faulty, since TRBJ2-4 better matches the DNA end. The length of the CDR3 is 13 residues. Germline loops: CDR1 MNHEY, CDR2 SMNVEV (reference sequence). The CDR3 protein is CASRPQTENIQYF. The CDR3 DNA sequence: TGTGCCAGCAGGCCCCAGACAGAGAACATTCAGTACTTC.

V is TRBV6-5 and J is TRBJ2-3; 10 nucleotides align to TRBD2. The germline V gene encodes CDR1 MNHEY and CDR2 SVGAGI. CDR3 size: 16 residues. With 4 bases clipped from V and 2 bases from J, the junction kept 6 bases outside the gene matches. The DNA for the CDR3 is TGTGCCAGCAGTTCCCCTAGCGGGGGACTCACAGATACGCAGTATTTT. Translated, it gives CASSSPSGGLTDTQYF.

V is TRBV20-1 and J is TRBJ2-5; possible D gene TRBD1, 5 bases. The CDR3 totals 13 residues. V lost 8 bases and J lost 5, with 18 bases in between. CDR1 and CDR2 from the germline V gene are DFQATT and SNEGSKA (reference sequence). CDR3 nucleotides: TGCAGTCAAAGGGGCCAGGGCCGTGAGACCCAGTACTTC. This gives the protein CSQRGQGRETQYF.

This clonotype was detected only once. The rearrangement links TRBV4-2 to TRBJ2-7; TRBD1 might be the D (6 bases). V was cut by 0 bases and J by 0 bases, with 12 bases left in between. Germline CDR1 is LGHNA and CDR2 is YNFKEQ. CDR3 size: 16 residues. This CDR3 reads CASSQEQGMGSYEQYF. The CDR3 region has the DNA TGTGCCAGCAGCCAAGAACAGGGAATGGGCTCCTACGAGCAGTACTTC.

The J gene is TRBJ2-5, the V gene TRBV18; the D is unclear. The germline V and J ends were trimmed by 4 bases and 3 bases, with 9 bases remaining between them. This CDR3 region has 13 residues. Germline loops: CDR1 KGHSH, CDR2 LQKENI. CDR3 amino acids: CASSLQEEETQYF. The DNA for the CDR3 is TGTGCCAGCTCACTTCAAGAAGAAGAGACCCAGTACTTC.

This rearrangement joins TRBV5-1 to TRBJ2-4, with TRBD1 identical over 7 bases. The J call may be wrong; the DNA end is better matched by TRBJ2-7. This CDR3 region has 14 residues. Per germline, CDR1 SGHRS and CDR2 YFSETQ. The CDR3 coding sequence is TGCGCCAGCAGTGGACAGGCGAATGCCCACGAGCAGTACTTC. Translated, it gives CASSGQANAHEQYF.

This chain connects TRBV20-1 to TRBJ2-1; tentatively, D is TRBD2 (5 bases). The CDR3 runs 10 residues. CDR1 is DFQATT and CDR2 is SNEGSKA in the germline V gene (reference sequence). Between the trimmed V and J ends, which lost 6 bases and 6 bases, there was a span of 6 bases. The CDR3 sequence is CSALANEQFF. CDR3 nucleotide sequence: TGCAGTGCGCTAGCCAATGAGCAGTTCTTC.

The chain combines TRBV20-1 with TRBJ2-1; 13 bases align to TRBD2. Germline CDR1 and CDR2: DFQATT and SNEGSKA (reference sequence). This CDR3 region has 15 residues. J gave up 8 bases and V 5 bases, and 9 bases lay outside the gene matches. The CDR3 DNA reads as TGCAGTGCTGGTGGACTAGCGGGAGTCGGCGATGAGCAGTTCTTC. Translation: CSAGGLAGVGDEQFF.

The V call is TRBV29-1, the J call TRBJ2-1; D ambiguous. The J call may not be correct, given that the DNA end is closer to TRBJ2-7. Germline CDR1 is SQVTM and CDR2 is ANQGSEA. This CDR3 has 13 amino acids. The CDR3 loop reads CSVGAARYNEQYF. DNA for the CDR3: TGCAGCGTTGGGGCGGCAAGGTACAATGAGCAGTACTTC.

The J gene is TRBJ2-2, the V gene TRBV11-2; D not resolved. Germline V CDR1 and CDR2: SGHAT, FQNNGV. The CDR3 is 12 amino acids. Trimming stripped 4 bases from V and 7 bases from J, with 7 bases between. CDR3 region: CASSSVVGELFF. The DNA for the CDR3 is TGTGCCAGCAGCTCGGTGGTCGGGGAGCTGTTTTTT.

This clonotype was detected a few times. The gene calls are TRBV7-2 and TRBJ2-4; TRBD2 agrees at 9 bases. The J call could be wrong; TRBJ2-7 is a better fit for the DNA end. Germline V lookup: CDR1 SGHTA, CDR2 FQGNSA. The CDR3 sequence is 14 residues long. The CDR3 sequence is CASTNSGSRYEQYF. The CDR3 coding sequence is TGTGCCAGCACCAATAGCGGGAGTCGGTACGAGCAGTACTTC.